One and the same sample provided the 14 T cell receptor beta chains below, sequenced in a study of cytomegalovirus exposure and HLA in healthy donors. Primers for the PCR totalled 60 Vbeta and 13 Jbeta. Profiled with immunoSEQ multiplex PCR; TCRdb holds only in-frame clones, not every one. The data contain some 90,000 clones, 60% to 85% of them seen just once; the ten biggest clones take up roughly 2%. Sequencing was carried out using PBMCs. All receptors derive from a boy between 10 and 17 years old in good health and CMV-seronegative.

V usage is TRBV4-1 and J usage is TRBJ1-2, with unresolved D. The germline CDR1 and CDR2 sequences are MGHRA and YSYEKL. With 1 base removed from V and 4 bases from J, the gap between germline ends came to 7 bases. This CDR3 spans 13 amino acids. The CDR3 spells CASSQARGYGYTF. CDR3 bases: TGCGCCAGCAGCCAAGCACGGGGCTATGGCTACACCTTC.

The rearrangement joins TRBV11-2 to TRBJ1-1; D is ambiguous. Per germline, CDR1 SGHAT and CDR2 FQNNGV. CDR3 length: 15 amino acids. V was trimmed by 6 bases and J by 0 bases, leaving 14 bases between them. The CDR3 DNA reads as TGTGCCAGCAGACCCAGGATCAGCATGAACACTGAAGCTTTCTTT. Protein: CASRPRISMNTEAFF.

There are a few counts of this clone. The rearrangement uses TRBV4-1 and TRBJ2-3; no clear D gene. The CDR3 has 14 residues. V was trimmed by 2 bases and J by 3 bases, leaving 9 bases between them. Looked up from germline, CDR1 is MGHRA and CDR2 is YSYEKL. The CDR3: CASSQPRPTDTQYF. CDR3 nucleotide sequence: TGCGCCAGCAGCCAACCTAGGCCGACAGATACGCAGTATTTT.

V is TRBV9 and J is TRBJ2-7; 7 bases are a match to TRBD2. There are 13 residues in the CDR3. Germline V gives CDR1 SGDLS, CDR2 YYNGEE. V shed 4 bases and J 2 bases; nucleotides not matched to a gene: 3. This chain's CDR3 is CASSRGDPYEQYF. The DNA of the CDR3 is TGTGCCAGCAGCCGGGGGGACCCCTACGAGCAGTACTTC.

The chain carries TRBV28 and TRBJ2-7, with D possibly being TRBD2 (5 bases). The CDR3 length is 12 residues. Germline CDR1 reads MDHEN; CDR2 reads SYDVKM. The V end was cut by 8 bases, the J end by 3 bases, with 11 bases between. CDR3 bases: TGTGCCAGCGCGGGTTACATCTACGAGCAGTACTTC. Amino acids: CASAGYIYEQYF.

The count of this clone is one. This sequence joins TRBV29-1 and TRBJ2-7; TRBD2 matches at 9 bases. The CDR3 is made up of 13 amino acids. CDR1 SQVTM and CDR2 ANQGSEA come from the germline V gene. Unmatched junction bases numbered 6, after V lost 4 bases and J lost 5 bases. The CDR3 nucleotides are TGCAGCGTTGGACTAGCGGAAATCCACGAGCAGTACTTC. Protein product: CSVGLAEIHEQYF.

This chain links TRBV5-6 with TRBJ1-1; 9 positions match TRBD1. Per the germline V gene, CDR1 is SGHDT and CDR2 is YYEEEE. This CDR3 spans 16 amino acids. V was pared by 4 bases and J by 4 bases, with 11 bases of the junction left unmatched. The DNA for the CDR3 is TGTGCCAGCAGCCCGGACAGGGGAGAAATAGGCACTGAAGCTTTCTTT. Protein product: CASSPDRGEIGTEAFF.

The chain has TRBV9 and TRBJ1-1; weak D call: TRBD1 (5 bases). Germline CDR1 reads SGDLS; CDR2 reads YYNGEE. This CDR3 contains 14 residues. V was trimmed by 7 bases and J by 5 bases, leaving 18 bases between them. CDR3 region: CASDWGGGGTEAFF. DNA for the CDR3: TGTGCCAGCGACTGGGGGGGTGGAGGAACTGAAGCTTTCTTT.

CDR3: CASSSNTGELFF. The CDR3 DNA reads TGTGCCAGCAGCTCAAACACCGGGGAGCTGTTTTTT. The rearrangement uses TRBV7-2 and TRBJ2-2; D ambiguous. Germline lookup yields CDR1 SGHTA and CDR2 FQGNSA. Between the trimmed V and J ends, which lost 4 bases and 2 bases, there was a span of 2 bases. The CDR3 extends over 12 amino acids.

The CDR3 here is CASSPDRINEKLFF. DNA for the CDR3: TGTGCCAGCTCACCCGACAGAATTAATGAAAAACTGTTTTTT. The chain links TRBV18 to TRBJ1-4; a possible D gene is TRBD1 (5 bases). The CDR3 has 14 amino acids. Trimming stripped 3 bases from V and 4 bases from J, with 9 bases between. Germline V lookup: CDR1 KGHSH, CDR2 LQKENI.

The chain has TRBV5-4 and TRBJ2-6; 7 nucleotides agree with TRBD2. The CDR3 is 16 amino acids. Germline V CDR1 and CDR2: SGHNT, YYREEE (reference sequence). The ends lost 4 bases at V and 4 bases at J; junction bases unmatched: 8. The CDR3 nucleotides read TGTGCCAGCAGCCCAGGGAGGGTTCTGGGGGCCAACGTCCTGACTTTC. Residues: CASSPGRVLGANVLTF.

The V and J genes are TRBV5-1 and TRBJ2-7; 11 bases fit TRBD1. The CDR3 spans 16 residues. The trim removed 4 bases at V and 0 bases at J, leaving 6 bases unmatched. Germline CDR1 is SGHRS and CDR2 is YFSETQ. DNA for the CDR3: TGCGCCAGCAGCGGGGACAGGGGGTCTCTCTCCTACGAGCAGTACTTC. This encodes CASSGDRGSLSYEQYF.

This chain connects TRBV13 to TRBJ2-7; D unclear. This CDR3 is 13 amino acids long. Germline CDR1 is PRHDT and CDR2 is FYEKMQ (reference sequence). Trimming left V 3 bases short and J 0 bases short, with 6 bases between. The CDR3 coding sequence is TGTGCCAGCAGCTTCCGGAGCTCCTACGAGCAGTACTTC. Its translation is CASSFRSSYEQYF.

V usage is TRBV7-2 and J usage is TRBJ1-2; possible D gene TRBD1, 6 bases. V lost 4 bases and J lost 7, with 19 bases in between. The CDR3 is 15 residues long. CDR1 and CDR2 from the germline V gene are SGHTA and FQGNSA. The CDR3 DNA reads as TGTGCCAGCAGCTACAACGGGGGGGGCACGTTTGGCTACACCTTC. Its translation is CASSYNGGGTFGYTF.